The next 8 T cell receptor beta chains were all read from a single sample in a study of graft-versus-host responses after intestinal transplantation. Produced via immunoSEQ multiplex PCR; TCRdb's table is partial and in-frame only. The sample consists of 90,000 to 120,000 clones, about nine tenths of them appearing once. These receptors' antigens are unknown. The source was unstimulated CD4+ T cells sorted from spleen or lymph node cells, collected before transplant. All receptors derive from a human donor who was the organ donor for an intestinal transplant.

The genes are TRBV19 and TRBJ1-2, with 9 bases identical to TRBD1. The germline CDR1 and CDR2 sequences are LNHDA and SQIVND (reference sequence). Germline trimming cut 2 bases from V and 4 bases from J; bases unmatched to any gene: 5. The CDR3 loop spans 15 amino acids. Here the CDR3 reads CASSISGTGTYGYTF. The DNA of the CDR3 is TGTGCCAGTAGTATAAGCGGGACAGGGACCTATGGCTACACCTTC.

The chain uses TRBV9 and TRBJ2-7; tentatively, D is TRBD2 (7 bases). With 4 bases removed from V and 5 bases from J, the gap between germline ends came to 19 bases. Looked up from germline, CDR1 is SGDLS and CDR2 is YYNGEE. There are 15 residues in the CDR3. The CDR3 sequence: CASSPQRGKGDEQYF. Written as DNA, the CDR3 is TGTGCCAGCAGCCCCCAGCGGGGAAAGGGGGACGAGCAGTACTTC.

The V and J genes are TRBV11-3 and TRBJ2-5; 10 bases agree with TRBD2. Gene TRBJ2-7 matches the end of the DNA better, so the J call may be wrong. CDR3 size: 15 residues. Germline loops: CDR1 SGHNT, CDR2 YENEEA. Here the CDR3 reads CASSQGASGSYEQYF. The DNA for the CDR3 is TGTGCCAGCAGCCAGGGGGCTAGCGGGAGCTACGAGCAGTACTTC.

J is TRBJ2-3 and V is TRBV4-1; TRBD2 matches at 7 bases. V was pared by 6 bases and J by 3 bases, with 6 bases of the junction left unmatched. Germline V gives CDR1 MGHRA, CDR2 YSYEKL. The CDR3 totals 14 residues. The CDR3 DNA follows: TGCGCCAGCAGTTCCGGGACTATAACAGATACGCAGTATTTT. Its protein product is CASSSGTITDTQYF.

The gene calls are TRBV19 and TRBJ2-5; 10 bases map to TRBD2. CDR1 is LNHDA and CDR2 is SQIVND in the germline V gene (reference sequence). Trimming removed 4 bases from V and 0 bases from J; junction bases left unmatched: 5. This CDR3 spans 16 amino acids. In DNA, the CDR3 is TGTGCCAGTAGTACTCGAGCGGGGGGGTACCAAGAGACCCAGTACTTC. Its protein is CASSTRAGGYQETQYF.

The V gene is TRBV10-3, the J gene TRBJ2-3; 7 nucleotides align to TRBD2. The CDR3 has 14 residues. Germline CDR1 reads ENHRY; CDR2 reads SYGVKD. The J segment lost 4 bases and the V segment lost 10 bases, leaving 11 bases of the junction unmatched. The CDR3 DNA reads as TGTGCCACTACGACTAGCCCTGAGTCAGATACGCAGTATTTT. Translation gives CATTTSPESDTQYF.

CDR3 amino acids: CAIRPSDRTYEQYF. The CDR3 bases are TGTGCCATCAGGCCATCGGACAGAACCTACGAGCAGTACTTC. The chain links TRBV10-3 to TRBJ2-7, with D tentatively TRBD1 (6 bases). Germline V gene sequence: CDR1 ENHRY, CDR2 SYGVKD. The CDR3 is made up of 14 amino acids. Deletions cut 6 bases from V and 2 bases from J, with 14 bases between.

This chain links TRBV18 with TRBJ2-5, with D possibly TRBD2 on 6 matching bases. CDR1 and CDR2 from the germline V gene are KGHSH and LQKENI. V lost 3 bases and J lost 0, with 8 bases in between. This CDR3 is 14 amino acids long. The CDR3 DNA follows: TGTGCCAGCTCACCGACTAGTTACCAAGAGACCCAGTACTTC. It yields the protein CASSPTSYQETQYF.